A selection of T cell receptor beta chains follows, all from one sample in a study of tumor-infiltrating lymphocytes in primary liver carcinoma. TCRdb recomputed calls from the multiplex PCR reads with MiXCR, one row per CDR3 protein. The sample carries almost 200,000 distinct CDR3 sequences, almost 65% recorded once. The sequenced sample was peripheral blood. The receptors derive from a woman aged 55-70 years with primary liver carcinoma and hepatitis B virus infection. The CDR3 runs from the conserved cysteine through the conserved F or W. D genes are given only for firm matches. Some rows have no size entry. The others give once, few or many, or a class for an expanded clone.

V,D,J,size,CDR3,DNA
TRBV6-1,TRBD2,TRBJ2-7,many,CASSDPGTSGYEQYF,TGTGCCAGCAGCGATCCCGGGACTAGCGGCTACGAGCAGTACTTC
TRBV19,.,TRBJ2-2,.,CASRDRGGANTGELFF,TGTGCCAGTAGGGACCGGGGCGGTGCGAACACCGGGGAGCTGTTTTTT
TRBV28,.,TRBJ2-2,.,CASSLYPAKTGELFF,TGTGCCAGCAGTTTATACCCAGCGAAGACCGGGGAGCTTTTTTTT
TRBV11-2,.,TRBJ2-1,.,CASSFGARVNNEQLF,TGTGCCAGCAGCTTTGGGGCTCGAGTTAACAATGAGCAGCTCTTC
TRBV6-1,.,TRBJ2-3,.,CDSSEAVGRTDTQYF,TGTGACAGCAGTGAAGCGGTGGGTCGTACAGATACGCAGTATTTT
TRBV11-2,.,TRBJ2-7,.,CASSPHLAGLEQYF,TGTGCCAGCAGCCCCCACCTGGCAGGGCTCGAGCAATACTTC
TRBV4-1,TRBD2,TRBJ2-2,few,CASSQSRGLAGDSRELFF,TGCGCCAGCAGCCAAAGCCGGGGACTAGCGGGAGATAGCCGGGAGCTGTTTTTT
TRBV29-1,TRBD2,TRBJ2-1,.,CSARGGLAGEDEQFF,TGCAGCGCCCGTGGGGGACTAGCGGGAGAGGATGAGCAGTTCTTC
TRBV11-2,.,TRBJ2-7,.,CAISSTRGSYEQYF,TGTGCCATCAGCTCGACAAGGGGTTCCTACGAGCAGTACTTC
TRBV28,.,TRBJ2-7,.,CASKSGLTYEQYF,TGTGCCAGCAAATCAGGGCTAACCTACGAGCAGTACTTC
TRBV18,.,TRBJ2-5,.,CASSPSVARQETQYF,TGTGCCAGCTCACCAAGCGTTGCAAGACAAGAGACCCAGTACTTC
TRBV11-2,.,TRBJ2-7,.,CTSSVYEGNYEQYF,TGTACCAGTAGCGTGTATGAGGGTAACTACGAGCAGTACTTC
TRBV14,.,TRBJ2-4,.,CASSQTGLKNIQYF,TGTGCCAGCAGCCAAACGGGACTCAAAAACATTCAGTACTTC
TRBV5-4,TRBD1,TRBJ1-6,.,CASSWDRANSPLHF,TGTGCCAGCAGCTGGGACAGGGCAAATTCACCCCTCCACTTT